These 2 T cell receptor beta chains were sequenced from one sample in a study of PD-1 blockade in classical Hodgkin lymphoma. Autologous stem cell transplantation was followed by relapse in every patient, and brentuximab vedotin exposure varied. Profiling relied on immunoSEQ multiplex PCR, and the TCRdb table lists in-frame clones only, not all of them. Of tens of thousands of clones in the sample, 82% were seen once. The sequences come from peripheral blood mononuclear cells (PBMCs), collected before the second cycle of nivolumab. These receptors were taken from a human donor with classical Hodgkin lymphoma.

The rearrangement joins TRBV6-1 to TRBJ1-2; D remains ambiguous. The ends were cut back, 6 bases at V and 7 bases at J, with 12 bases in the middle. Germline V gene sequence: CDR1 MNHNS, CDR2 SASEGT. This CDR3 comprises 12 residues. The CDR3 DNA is TGTGCCAGCAGAGTCCCCGGGAGTGGCTACACCTTC. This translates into CASRVPGSGYTF.

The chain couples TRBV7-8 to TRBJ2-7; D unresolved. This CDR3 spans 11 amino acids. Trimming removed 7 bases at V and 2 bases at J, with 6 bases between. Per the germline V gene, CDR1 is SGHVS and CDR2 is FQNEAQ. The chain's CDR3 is CASTDTYEQYF. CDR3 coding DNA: TGTGCCAGCACCGACACCTACGAGCAGTACTTC.